Sequencing of this TCR beta chain was carried out in a study of neoadjuvant nivolumab and ipilimumab in lung cancer (dated by TCRdb to the early 2020s). About the full investigation: Nivolumab was administered intravenously at 3 mg/kg on days 1, 15 and 29, and in the combination arm ipilimumab 1 mg/kg was added on day 1 only. For each study arm, the primary endpoint of the trial was the rate of major pathologic response (MPR) in the intention-to-treat population. Matched pretherapy and resected tumor pairs were analyzed for seven patients: four treated with nivolumab and three with nivolumab plus ipilimumab. TCR repertoires in pretherapy (baseline) peripheral blood were compared with TCR repertoires in tumors resected at surgery after neoadjuvant immune checkpoint blockade. The trial treated 44 patients with operable NSCLC: roughly 23 were randomized to nivolumab monotherapy and roughly 21 to nivolumab plus ipilimumab.

Library construction relied on the immunoSEQ multiplex PCR assay. From the authors' description of their analysis: Repertoires were summarized by richness and clonality, and significantly expanded and contracted clones were identified between pre- and post-therapy samples. Sourced from immuneACCESS, this table was stored by TCRdb with only in-frame sequences that have V and J called. A share of the clones is absent; for the studies checked, an unresolved V gene accounts for under half, and the remainder has no known explanation. The D gene and trimming were derived from the DNA, and the V and J assignments and clone size from that table. The sample includes some 29,000 clones, with around 80% observed a single time. The ten most abundant clones make up about 5.5% of the sample. As regards this clone: There is no known antigen for this receptor. No clone much larger than this one lies a single base away; base qualities are absent.

General study outcomes and caveats: No significant correlation was found between TCR clonality and pathologic tumor regression, and only one major-pathologic-response sample was available for the clonality analysis. A positive correlation was observed between pretherapy blood TCR richness and richness in tumors resected after neoadjuvant therapy (Spearman R of about 0.83). A small number of samples underwent TCR sequencing. Tumor T-cell richness and clonality rose from pretherapy to surgery in three of three dual-therapy tumors but in only two of four nivolumab-treated tumors. Resected tumors had greater TCR richness and clonality than tumor-adjacent uninvolved lung, and increases were observed in more dual-therapy-treated tumors.

Reading the label with the study, this specimen's time point is: at surgical resection after neoadjuvant nivolumab +/- ipilimumab. The samples were taken from NEOSTAR, a phase 2 randomized trial in operable NSCLC that tested neoadjuvant nivolumab or nivolumab plus ipilimumab, followed by surgery. CDR1 LNHDA and CDR2 SQIVND are derived from the germline V gene (reference sequence). V drops 9 bases and J drops 6 bases, leaving 18 bases in between. The CDR3 measures 15 amino acids from cysteine to phenylalanine. The only DNA kept is the CDR3, 45 bases in frame from the first base. Recombination connected TRBV19 to TRBJ1-6, and perhaps TRBD1 as D gene, on 6 matching bases. The origin of this receptor is an adult with non-small cell lung cancer. Sequencing used tumor tissue, obtained after neoadjuvant nivolumab, alone or with ipilimumab, at or shortly before surgery. The DNA sequence is as follows: TGTGCCAGCCGACTGGGGGGGCTACCTAATTCACCCCTCCACTTT. Its coded protein is CASRLGGLPNSPLHF.